This is a list of T cell receptor beta chains from one sample in a study of blood T cell repertoires in COVID-19. This table comes from immunoSEQ multiplex PCR, and its TCRdb copy is limited to in-frame clones, with some not included. This sample yields 150,000 or so clones, of which around 87% are seen a single time; about 4% belongs to the top ten. Sample: PBMCs or T cells enriched from blood (not recorded which). Receptors were obtained from a middle-aged woman who had been exposed to COVID-19. The CDR3 runs from the conserved cysteine through the conserved F or W. Size is stated for part of the rows, as once, few or many counts, or as a class when the clone is expanded.

cdr3_length: 14
v_call: TRBV5-6
j_call: TRBJ1-2
clone_size: -
cdr3_aa: CASSTRDRVFGYTF

cdr3_length: 15
v_call: TRBV3-1/TRBV3-2
j_call: TRBJ2-7
clone_size: few
cdr3_aa: CASSQGDRGSYEQYF

cdr3_length: 15
v_call: TRBV10-3
j_call: TRBJ1-2
clone_size: -
cdr3_aa: CAISDHSLSDYGYTF

cdr3_length: 15
v_call: TRBV6-5
j_call: TRBJ2-7
clone_size: -
cdr3_aa: CASSYSSDRAYEQYF

cdr3_length: 16
v_call: TRBV24-1
j_call: TRBJ2-2
clone_size: -
cdr3_aa: CATSDRLAARVGELFF

cdr3_length: 15
v_call: TRBV6-2/TRBV6-3
j_call: TRBJ2-7
clone_size: -
cdr3_aa: CASGPVGLRDYEQYF

cdr3_length: 12
v_call: TRBV3-1/TRBV3-2
j_call: TRBJ1-2
clone_size: -
cdr3_aa: CASSQGQDGYTF

cdr3_length: 15
v_call: TRBV7-9
j_call: TRBJ1-3
clone_size: -
cdr3_aa: CASSLEGLSGNTIYF

cdr3_length: 13
v_call: TRBV5-6
j_call: TRBJ1-1
clone_size: -
cdr3_aa: CASVGPKNTEAFF

cdr3_length: 13
v_call: TRBV9
j_call: TRBJ2-7
clone_size: -
cdr3_aa: CASSTGTGYEQYF

cdr3_length: 12
v_call: TRBV28
j_call: TRBJ2-7
clone_size: -
cdr3_aa: CASSYGPYEQYF

cdr3_length: 14
v_call: TRBV10-3
j_call: TRBJ1-5
clone_size: -
cdr3_aa: CAISPGQLNQPQHF

cdr3_length: 16
v_call: TRBV5-1
j_call: TRBJ1-2
clone_size: -
cdr3_aa: CASSFRDRGPFEGYTF

cdr3_length: 13
v_call: TRBV12-3/TRBV12-4
j_call: TRBJ2-7
clone_size: -
cdr3_aa: CASSTGTREEQYF

cdr3_length: 13
v_call: TRBV5-1
j_call: TRBJ1-1
clone_size: -
cdr3_aa: CASSSQVNTEAFF

cdr3_length: 16
v_call: TRBV28
j_call: TRBJ2-4
clone_size: -
cdr3_aa: CASSSGGQGGKNIQYF

cdr3_length: 13
v_call: TRBV7-2
j_call: TRBJ2-3
clone_size: -
cdr3_aa: CASSLGGADTQYF

cdr3_length: 14
v_call: TRBV19
j_call: TRBJ1-2
clone_size: -
cdr3_aa: CASRPGQNNYGYTF

cdr3_length: 13
v_call: TRBV19
j_call: TRBJ1-1
clone_size: once
cdr3_aa: CASSMDRGSRAFF

cdr3_length: 13
v_call: TRBV20-1
j_call: TRBJ1-1
clone_size: -
cdr3_aa: CSASIRTYTEAFF

cdr3_length: 18
v_call: TRBV3-1/TRBV3-2
j_call: TRBJ2-7
clone_size: -
cdr3_aa: CASSQGRLAGARPREQYF

cdr3_length: 18
v_call: TRBV9
j_call: TRBJ2-6
clone_size: few
cdr3_aa: CASSVALLEGLGANVLTF

cdr3_length: 14
v_call: TRBV10-3
j_call: TRBJ2-1
clone_size: few
cdr3_aa: CAIRDGGAIHEQFF

cdr3_length: 17
v_call: TRBV19
j_call: TRBJ2-2
clone_size: -
cdr3_aa: CASSRGPSSGYGGELFF

cdr3_length: 13
v_call: TRBV5-1
j_call: TRBJ1-2
clone_size: -
cdr3_aa: CASSPTGSNGYTF

cdr3_length: 14
v_call: TRBV11-2
j_call: TRBJ2-7
clone_size: few
cdr3_aa: CASSLRLAAYEQYF

cdr3_length: 15
v_call: TRBV9
j_call: TRBJ1-2
clone_size: -
cdr3_aa: CASSAQTGGTDGYTF

cdr3_length: 13
v_call: TRBV13
j_call: TRBJ2-1
clone_size: -
cdr3_aa: CASSPGRENEQFF

cdr3_length: 17
v_call: TRBV4-1
j_call: TRBJ1-4
clone_size: -
cdr3_aa: CASSQLEGTGRGEKLFF

cdr3_length: 13
v_call: TRBV7-9
j_call: TRBJ1-2
clone_size: -
cdr3_aa: CASSMDRVNGYTF

cdr3_length: 14
v_call: TRBV19
j_call: TRBJ1-3
clone_size: -
cdr3_aa: CASSTQGSGNTIYF

cdr3_length: 16
v_call: TRBV5-1
j_call: TRBJ1-4
clone_size: -
cdr3_aa: CASSPYGDRTNDWLFF

cdr3_length: 15
v_call: TRBV27
j_call: TRBJ1-2
clone_size: -
cdr3_aa: CASSSPNAHRGRYTF

cdr3_length: 12
v_call: TRBV6-5
j_call: TRBJ1-2
clone_size: -
cdr3_aa: CASRTGYYGYTF

cdr3_length: 13
v_call: TRBV5-6
j_call: TRBJ2-5
clone_size: -
cdr3_aa: CASSLSGSWTQYF